This TCR beta chain was captured by sequencing in a study of T cell repertoires in cytomegalovirus infection. The study, taken as a whole, reports: It was HLA-C-restricted CMV-specific TCR beta clonotypes that dominated the response ex vivo.

TCRdb analysed the reads with MiXCR anew, one entry per CDR3 protein. This sample has 100,000 or so distinct CDR3 sequences; 23% occur once, and the top ten carry 39%. This clonotype was seen a handful of times. The antigen remains undetermined. Sequenced sample: CD8+ T cells from PBMCs. The receptor's source is a human donor in good health (CMV status not recorded). Some clones in this sample may be carry-over from other donors' samples.

Here the CDR3 reads CASRRSTGTSGRSTDTQYF. The CDR3 region has the DNA TGTGCCAGCAGACGTTCCACCGGGACTAGCGGGCGAAGCACAGATACGCAGTATTTT. The genes are TRBV14 and TRBJ2-3; 12 bases align to TRBD2. Unmatched junction bases numbered 13, after V lost 6 bases and J lost 0 bases. The germline gives CDR1 SGHDN, CDR2 FVKESK. The CDR3 is 19 residues long.